The T cell receptor (beta chain) described here comes from a study of siplizumab effects on memory and regulatory T cells. Notes on the study in general: Tregs proliferating in siplizumab cultures lacked confirmation of their suppressive function. Naive T cells apparently outstripped memory cells in diversity and seemed major alloresponse contributors.

This CDR3 is 14 amino acids long. Trimming pared 2 bases from V and 2 bases from J, leaving 8 bases between. Germline V gene sequence: CDR1 MDHEN, CDR2 SYDVKM. Comment on this clone: Its target is not known.

Coculture of mixed lymphocyte reaction cells was performed at 37°C for 5 to 6 days. Generated by immunoSEQ multiplex PCR, the TCRdb table keeps only in-frame clones and is missing some. The sample includes 9,500 or so clones, around 45% of them seen just once. The receptor comes from a human donor in good health; the cells came from an allogeneic mixed lymphocyte reaction. The material sequenced was CFSE-low (dividing) CD8+ T cells sorted from an allogeneic mixed lymphocyte reaction. This chain joins TRBV28 and TRBJ2-3, with D uncertain. This CDR3 reads CASSLARTTDTQYF. The CDR3 coding sequence is TGTGCCAGCAGTTTAGCACGGACCACAGATACGCAGTATTTT.